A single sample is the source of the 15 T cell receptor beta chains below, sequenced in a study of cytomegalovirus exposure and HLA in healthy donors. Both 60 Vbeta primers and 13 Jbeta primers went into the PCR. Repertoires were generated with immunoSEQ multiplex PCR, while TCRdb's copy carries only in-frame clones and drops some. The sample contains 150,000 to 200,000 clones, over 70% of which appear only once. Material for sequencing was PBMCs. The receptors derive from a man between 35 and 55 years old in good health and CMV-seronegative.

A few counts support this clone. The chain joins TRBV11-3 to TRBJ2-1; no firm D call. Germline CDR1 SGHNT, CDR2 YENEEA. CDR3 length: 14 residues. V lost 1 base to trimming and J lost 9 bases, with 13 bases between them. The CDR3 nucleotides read TGTGCCAGCAGCTTAGGACCCCCAGGTGGTGAGCAGTTCTTC. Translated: CASSLGPPGGEQFF.

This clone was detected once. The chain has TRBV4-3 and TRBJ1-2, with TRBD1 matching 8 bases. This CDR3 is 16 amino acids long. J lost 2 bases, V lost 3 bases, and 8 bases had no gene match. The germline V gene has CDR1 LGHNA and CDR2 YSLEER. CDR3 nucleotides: TGCGCCAGCAGCCAGCGAGGACAGGGAGACAACTATGGCTACACCTTC. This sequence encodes CASSQRGQGDNYGYTF.

The CDR3 nucleotides are TGCGCCAGCAGCCAAGATAGGACTGGATCCTACAATGAGCAGTTCTTC. Encoded protein: CASSQDRTGSYNEQFF. This rearrangement joins TRBV4-1 to TRBJ2-1, with D perhaps matching TRBD2 (5 bases). This CDR3 is built from 16 residues. Trimming took 0 bases from V and 1 from J, leaving 10 bases between them. The germline gives CDR1 MGHRA, CDR2 YSYEKL.

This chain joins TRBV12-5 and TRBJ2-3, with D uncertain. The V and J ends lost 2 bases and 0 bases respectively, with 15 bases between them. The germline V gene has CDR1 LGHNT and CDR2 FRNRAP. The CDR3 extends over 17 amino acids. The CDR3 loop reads CASGLSLEAISTDTQYF. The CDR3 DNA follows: TGTGCTAGTGGTTTGAGCCTCGAGGCTATCAGCACAGATACGCAGTATTTT.

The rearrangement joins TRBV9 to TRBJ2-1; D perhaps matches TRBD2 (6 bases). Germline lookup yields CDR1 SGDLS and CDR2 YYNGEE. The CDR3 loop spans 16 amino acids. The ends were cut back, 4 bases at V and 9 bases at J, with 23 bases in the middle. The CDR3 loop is CASSPTSGVEASEQFF. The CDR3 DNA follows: TGTGCCAGCAGCCCCACTTCGGGGGTAGAGGCCAGTGAGCAGTTCTTC.

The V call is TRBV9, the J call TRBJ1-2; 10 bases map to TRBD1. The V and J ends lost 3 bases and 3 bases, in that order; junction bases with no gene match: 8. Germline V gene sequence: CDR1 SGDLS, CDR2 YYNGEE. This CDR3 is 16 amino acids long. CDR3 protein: CASSDPDRGRDYGYTF. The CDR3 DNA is TGTGCCAGCAGCGACCCCGACAGGGGGCGCGACTATGGCTACACCTTC.

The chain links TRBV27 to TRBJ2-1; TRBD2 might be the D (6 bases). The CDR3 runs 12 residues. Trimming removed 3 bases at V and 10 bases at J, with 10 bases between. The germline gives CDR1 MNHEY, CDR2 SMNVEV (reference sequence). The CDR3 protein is CASSFPGREQFF. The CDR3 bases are TGTGCCAGCAGTTTCCCTGGGAGGGAGCAGTTCTTC.

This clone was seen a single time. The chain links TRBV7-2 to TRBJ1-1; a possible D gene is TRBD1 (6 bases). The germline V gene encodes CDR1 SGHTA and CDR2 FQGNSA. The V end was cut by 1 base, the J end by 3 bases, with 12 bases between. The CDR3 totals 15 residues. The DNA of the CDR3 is TGTGCCAGCAGCTTAGTAACAGGGAGGGACACTGAAGCTTTCTTT. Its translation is CASSLVTGRDTEAFF.

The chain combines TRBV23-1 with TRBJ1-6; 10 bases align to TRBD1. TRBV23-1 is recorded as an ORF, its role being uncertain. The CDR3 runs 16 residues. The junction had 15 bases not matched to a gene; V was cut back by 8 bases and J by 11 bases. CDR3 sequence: CASLRRTGGIMAPLHF. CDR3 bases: TGCGCCAGCCTCCGCCGGACAGGGGGGATTATGGCACCCCTCCACTTT.

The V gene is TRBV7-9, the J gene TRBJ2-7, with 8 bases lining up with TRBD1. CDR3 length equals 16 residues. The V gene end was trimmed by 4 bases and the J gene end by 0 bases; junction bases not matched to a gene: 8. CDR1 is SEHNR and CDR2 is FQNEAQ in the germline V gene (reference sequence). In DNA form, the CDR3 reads TGTGCCAGCAGCTCTCAGGGGGCTCTAGGCTCCTACGAGCAGTACTTC. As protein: CASSSQGALGSYEQYF.

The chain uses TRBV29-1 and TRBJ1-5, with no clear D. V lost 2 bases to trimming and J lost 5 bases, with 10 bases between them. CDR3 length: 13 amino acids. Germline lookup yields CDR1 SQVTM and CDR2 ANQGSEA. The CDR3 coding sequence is TGCAGCGTTGAACCGTTAGCCTATCAGCCCCAGCATTTT. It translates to CSVEPLAYQPQHF.

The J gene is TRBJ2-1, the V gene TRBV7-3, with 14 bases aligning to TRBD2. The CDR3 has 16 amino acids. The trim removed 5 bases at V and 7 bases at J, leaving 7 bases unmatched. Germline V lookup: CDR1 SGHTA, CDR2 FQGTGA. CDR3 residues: CASSQGLAGVGNEQFF. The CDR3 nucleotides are TGTGCCAGCAGCCAGGGACTAGCGGGAGTTGGGAATGAGCAGTTCTTC.

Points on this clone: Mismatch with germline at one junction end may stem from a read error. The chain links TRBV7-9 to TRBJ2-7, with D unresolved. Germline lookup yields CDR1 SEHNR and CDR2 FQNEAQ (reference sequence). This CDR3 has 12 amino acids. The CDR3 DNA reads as TGTTCCAGCAGCTTTGACACCTACGAGCAGTACTTC. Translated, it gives CSSSFDTYEQYF.

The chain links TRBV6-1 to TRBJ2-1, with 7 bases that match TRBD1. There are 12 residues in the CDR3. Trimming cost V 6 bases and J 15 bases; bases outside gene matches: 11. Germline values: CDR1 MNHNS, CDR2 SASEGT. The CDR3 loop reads CASSPSRGHRFF. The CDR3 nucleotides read TGTGCCAGCAGCCCCTCGAGGGGGCATCGGTTCTTC.

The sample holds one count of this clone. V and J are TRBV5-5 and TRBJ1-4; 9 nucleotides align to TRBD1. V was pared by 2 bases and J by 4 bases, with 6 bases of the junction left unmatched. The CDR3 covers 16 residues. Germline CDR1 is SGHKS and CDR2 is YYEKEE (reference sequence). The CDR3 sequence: CASSFTGTGNNEKLFF. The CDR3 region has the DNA TGTGCCAGCAGCTTCACCGGGACAGGGAATAATGAAAAACTGTTTTTT.